These 12 T cell receptor beta chains came from one sample sequenced in a study of cytomegalovirus exposure and HLA in healthy donors. With 60 Vbeta and 13 Jbeta primers, the PCR was carried out. Assay used: immunoSEQ multiplex PCR; TCRdb lists only in-frame clones, some missing. The listing records around 25,000 clones. Input material: PBMCs. All receptors come from a male donor in good health and CMV-seropositive.

This chain joins TRBV7-6 and TRBJ2-7, with TRBD2 identical over 9 bases. This CDR3 has 17 amino acids. V shed 3 bases and J 2 bases; nucleotides not matched to a gene: 11. Germline values: CDR1 SGHVS, CDR2 FNYEAQ. The CDR3: CASSFGATSGFTYEQYF. The CDR3 bases are TGTGCCAGCAGCTTTGGGGCTACTAGCGGGTTTACCTACGAGCAGTACTTC.

The V gene is TRBV30, the J gene TRBJ2-1; possibly TRBD2 for D (6 bases). The CDR3 is 10 amino acids. The V and J ends lost 5 bases and 7 bases respectively, with 6 bases between them. CDR1 is GTSNPN, CDR2 SVGIG, per germline (reference sequence). CDR3 protein: CAWGGNEQFF. The CDR3 nucleotides read TGTGCCTGGGGGGGGAATGAGCAGTTCTTC.

CDR3 amino acids: CASSEEEGSNQPQHF. In DNA, the CDR3 is TGTGCCAGCAGTGAAGAGGAGGGAAGCAATCAGCCCCAGCATTTT. This sequence joins TRBV6-1 and TRBJ1-5; D unclear. The V gene lost 1 base and the J gene lost 1 base, with 8 bases spanning the gap. Per the germline V gene, CDR1 is MNHNS and CDR2 is SASEGT. The CDR3 has 15 amino acids.

J is TRBJ2-1 and V is TRBV4-2; 8 nucleotides line up with TRBD2. Germline V gene lookup returns CDR1 LGHNA and CDR2 YNFKEQ. This CDR3 comprises 18 residues. V was clipped by 3 bases and J by 3 bases; unmatched bases: 13. CDR3 sequence reads: CASSHRSTSESDYNEQFF. CDR3 sequence (DNA): TGTGCCAGCAGCCATCGTTCGACTAGCGAATCCGACTACAATGAGCAGTTCTTC.

The chain has TRBV7-6 and TRBJ2-7; 7 positions match TRBD1. The CDR3 is 15 residues long. The ends lost 0 bases at V and 3 bases at J; junction bases unmatched: 5. Germline V gives CDR1 SGHVS, CDR2 FNYEAQ. As DNA, the CDR3 is TGTGCCAGCAGCTTAGCGCCGGGACAGAACTACGAGCAGTACTTC. It translates to CASSLAPGQNYEQYF.

The rearrangement uses TRBV7-3 and TRBJ2-7; D possibly corresponds to TRBD1 (7 bases). This CDR3 is 16 amino acids long. The V gene's germline CDR1 is SGHTA and CDR2 FQGTGA. V lost 5 bases and J lost 4, with 21 bases in between. The CDR3 protein is CASSPIGRQGGYEQYF. For the CDR3, the DNA is TGTGCCAGCAGCCCAATAGGTCGGCAGGGGGGATACGAGCAGTACTTC.

The chain couples TRBV30 to TRBJ1-2, with 8 bases aligning to TRBD1. Germline CDR1 and CDR2: GTSNPN and SVGIG (reference sequence). The CDR3 contains 14 residues. The trim removed 2 bases at V and 2 bases at J, leaving 4 bases unmatched. The CDR3 DNA reads TGTGCCTGGAGTCCTCGGACAGGGAACTATGGCTACACCTTC. Protein product: CAWSPRTGNYGYTF.

The genes are TRBV28 and TRBJ1-5, with D unresolved. Per the germline V gene, CDR1 is MDHEN and CDR2 is SYDVKM. This CDR3 is built from 13 residues. V shed 5 bases and J shed 4 bases, with 9 bases lying between them. CDR3 DNA: TGTGCCAGCAGTCCGACTGGGAATCAGCCCCAGCATTTT. Amino acid sequence: CASSPTGNQPQHF.

This sequence joins TRBV6-5 and TRBJ2-7; D ambiguous. The CDR3 has 14 residues. Deletions cut 0 bases from V and 2 bases from J, with 8 bases between. Looked up from germline, CDR1 is MNHEY and CDR2 is SVGAGI. The CDR3 sequence: CASSYSSMPYEQYF. CDR3 DNA sequence: TGTGCCAGCAGTTACTCGAGCATGCCCTACGAGCAGTACTTC.

V is TRBV28 and J is TRBJ1-4; D remains ambiguous. Germline CDR1 and CDR2: MDHEN and SYDVKM. The CDR3 totals 15 residues. Trimming removed 3 bases at V and 5 bases at J, with 13 bases between. CDR3 sequence reads: CASSFIMSGNEKLFF. Here the CDR3 DNA reads TGTGCCAGCAGTTTTATCATGTCAGGAAATGAAAAACTGTTTTTT. Based on the CDR3 plus reference TRBV28 and TRBJ1-4, the full variable domain is DVKVTQSSRYLVKRTGEKVFLECVQDMDHENMFWYRQDPGLGLRLIYFSYDVKMKEKGDIPEGYSVSREKKERFSLILESASTNQTSMYLCASSFIMSGNEKLFFGSGTQLSVL.

The genes are TRBV29-1 and TRBJ1-2; D is possibly TRBD1 (6 bases). The germline gives CDR1 SQVTM, CDR2 ANQGSEA. Trimming stripped 7 bases from V and 2 bases from J, with 14 bases between. CDR3 length: 13 residues. The CDR3: CSAQGKTNYGYTF. The CDR3 region has the DNA TGCAGCGCCCAGGGGAAAACCAACTATGGCTACACCTTC.

J is TRBJ2-3 and V is TRBV5-1; the match to TRBD1 covers 9 bases. Germline CDR1 and CDR2: SGHRS and YFSETQ. The CDR3 covers 16 residues. V lost 0 bases and J lost 5; bases outside the gene matches: 7. For the CDR3, the DNA is TGCGCCAGCAGCTTGGTGACAGGGGGACCGTTAGATACGCAGTATTTT. It translates to CASSLVTGGPLDTQYF.